This T cell receptor (beta chain) was documented in a study of long-term antiretroviral therapy in people with HIV. Version v3.0 of the immunoSEQ assay was performed at survey level. The method was immunoSEQ multiplex PCR; TCRdb's version includes in-frame clones alone and lacks a portion of them. The table includes roughly 27,000 clones, 75% to 90% detected once. Trimming took 3 bases from V and 6 from J, leaving 11 bases between them. This CDR3 spans 13 amino acids. The germline CDR1 and CDR2 sequences are SEHNR and FQNEAQ (reference sequence). To note about this clone: Its antigen is currently unknown.

Study-level points and caveats: An increase in diversity followed ART, yet levels stayed below transplant donor controls.

This specimen was unsorted PBMCs, taken 2.3 years after starting antiretroviral therapy. The clonotype originates from a man between 40 and 49 years old with HIV. J is TRBJ1-1 and V is TRBV7-9; possibly TRBD1 for D (6 bases). The CDR3 DNA is TGTGCCAGCAGCTTGGGGCAGGGGCCTGAAGCTTTCTTT. Translation: CASSLGQGPEAFF. Supplemented by reference TRBV7-9 and TRBJ1-1, the full variable domain reads DTGVSQNPRHKITKRGQNVTFRCDPISEHNRLYWYRQTLGQGPEFLTYFQNEAQLEKSRLLSDRFSAERPKGSFSTLEIQRTEQGDSAMYLCASSLGQGPEAFFGQGTRLTVV.